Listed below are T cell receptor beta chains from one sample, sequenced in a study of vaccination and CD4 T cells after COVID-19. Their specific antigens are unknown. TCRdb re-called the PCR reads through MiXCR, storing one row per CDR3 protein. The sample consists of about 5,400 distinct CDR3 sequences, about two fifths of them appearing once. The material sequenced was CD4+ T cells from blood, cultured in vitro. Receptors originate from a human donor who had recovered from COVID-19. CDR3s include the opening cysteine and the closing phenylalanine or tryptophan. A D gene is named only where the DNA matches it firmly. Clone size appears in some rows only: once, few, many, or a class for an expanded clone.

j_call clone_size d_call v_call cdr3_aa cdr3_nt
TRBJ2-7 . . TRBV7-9 CASSLEAESYEQYF TGTGCCAGCAGCTTAGAAGCGGAGAGCTACGAGCAGTACTTC
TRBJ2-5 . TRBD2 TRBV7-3 CASSPSGGRGWETQYF TGTGCCAGCAGCCCAAGCGGGGGGCGTGGGTGGGAGACCCAGTACTTC
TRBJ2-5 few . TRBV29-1 CSVRTVRFGYF TGCAGCGTAAGAACCGTCCGGTTTGGGTACTTC
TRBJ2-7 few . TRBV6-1 CALSPGGKDEQYF TGTGCCTTGTCCCCAGGGGGGAAGGACGAGCAGTACTTC
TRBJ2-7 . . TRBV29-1 CSVGVTYEQYF TGCAGCGTTGGCGTTACCTACGAGCAGTACTTC
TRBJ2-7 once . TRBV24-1 CATVGGWGSYEQYF TGTGCCACCGTTGGCGGGTGGGGTTCCTACGAGCAGTACTTC
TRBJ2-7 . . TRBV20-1 CSATRTRLQDYEQYF TGCAGTGCTACCCGGACCCGCTTACAGGATTACGAGCAGTACTTC
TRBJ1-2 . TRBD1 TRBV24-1 CATSLTGGYGYTF TGTGCCACCAGTTTGACAGGGGGCTATGGCTACACCTTC
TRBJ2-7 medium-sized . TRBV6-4 CASSGRYF TGTGCCAGCAGTGGACGGTACTTC
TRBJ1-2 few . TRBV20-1 CSARDARGDYGYTF TGCAGTGCTAGAGATGCCCGGGGTGACTATGGCTACACCTTC
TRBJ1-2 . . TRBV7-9 CASSLDRPGYTF TGTGCCAGCAGCTTAGACAGGCCTGGCTACACCTTC
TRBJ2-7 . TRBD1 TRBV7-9 CQDGTGDPYEQYF TGTCAGGACGGGACAGGGGACCCCTACGAGCAGTACTTC
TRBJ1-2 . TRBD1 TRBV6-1 CASSGTGFGYTF TGTGCCAGCAGTGGGACAGGGTTTGGCTACACCTTC
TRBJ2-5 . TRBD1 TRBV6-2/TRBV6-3 CASSSDADRWRAQYF TGTGCCAGCAGTTCCGATGCGGACAGGTGGCGGGCCCAGTACTTC
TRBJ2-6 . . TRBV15 CATSRDPGANVLTF TGTGCCACCAGCAGAGATCCCGGGGCCAACGTCCTGACTTTC
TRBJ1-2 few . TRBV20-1 CSAPVKGGSYGYTF TGCAGTGCTCCAGTAAAGGGGGGAAGCTATGGCTACACCTTC
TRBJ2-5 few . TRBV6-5 CASSYRVEETQYF TGTGCCAGCAGTTACAGGGTGGAGGAGACCCAGTACTTC
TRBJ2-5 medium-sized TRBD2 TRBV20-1 CSASYSGGLETQYF TGCAGTGCTAGTTACAGCGGGGGGCTGGAGACCCAGTACTTC
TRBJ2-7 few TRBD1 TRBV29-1 CSVARGPEQYF TGCAGCGTTGCTAGGGGGCCCGAGCAGTACTTC
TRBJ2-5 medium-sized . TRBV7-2 CASSLVVGSETQYF TGTGCCAGCAGCTTAGTGGTGGGCTCGGAGACCCAGTACTTC
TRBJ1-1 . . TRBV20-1 CSASVRGNTEAFF TGCAGTGCCAGTGTCCGGGGGAACACTGAAGCTTTCTTT
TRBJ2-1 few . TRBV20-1 CSARLDLNEQFF TGCAGTGCTAGATTGGACCTCAATGAGCAGTTCTTC
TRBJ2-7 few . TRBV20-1 CSATDGSYEQYF TGCAGTGCTACCGACGGCTCCTACGAGCAGTACTTC
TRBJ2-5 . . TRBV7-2 CASSQPGKETQYF TGTGCCAGCAGCCAACCGGGTAAAGAGACCCAGTACTTC
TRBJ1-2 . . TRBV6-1 CASSEVPHYGYTF TGTGCCAGCAGTGAAGTACCGCACTATGGCTACACCTTC
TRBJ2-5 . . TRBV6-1 CASSQHRETQYF TGTGCCAGCAGCCAACATCGGGAGACCCAGTACTTC
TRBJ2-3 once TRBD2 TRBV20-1 CSAGRHTSGPLTDTQYF TGCAGTGCTGGGAGACATACTAGCGGGCCCCTCACAGATACGCAGTATTTT
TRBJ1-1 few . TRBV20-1 CSATRAGTEAFF TGCAGTGCGACCAGGGCGGGCACTGAAGCTTTCTTT
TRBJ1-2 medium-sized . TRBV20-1 CSASAGLYGYTF TGCAGTGCTAGTGCTGGTCTATACGGCTACACCTTC
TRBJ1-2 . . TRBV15 CATSRAPGRRGYTF TGTGCCACCAGCAGAGCCCCGGGTAGGCGCGGCTACACCTTC
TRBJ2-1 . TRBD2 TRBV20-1 CSATTSGIRNEQFF TGCAGTGCTACCACTAGCGGGATAAGGAATGAGCAGTTCTTC
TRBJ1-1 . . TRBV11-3 CASSPPGHTEAFF TGTGCCAGCAGCCCCCCCGGACACACTGAAGCTTTCTTT
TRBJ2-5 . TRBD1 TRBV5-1 CASSPGGLETQYF TGCGCCAGCAGCCCAGGGGGCTTGGAGACCCAGTACTTC
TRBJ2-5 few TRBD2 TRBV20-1 CSAPTGGSGETQYF TGCAGTGCTCCCACCGGGGGGTCGGGGGAGACCCAGTACTTC
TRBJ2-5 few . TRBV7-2 CASSPGSPGETQYF TGTGCCAGCAGCCCAGGTAGTCCAGGGGAGACCCAGTACTTC